This T cell receptor (beta chain) was captured by sequencing in a study of T cell responses to AZD1222 COVID-19 vaccine. Findings and limits, study-wide: Only a handful of people who got AZD1222 tested seropositive at baseline.

Germline CDR1 is GTSNPN and CDR2 is SVGIG (reference sequence). CDR3 size: 12 residues. The germline V and J ends were trimmed by 4 bases and 0 bases, with 7 bases remaining between them. Some clones are missing from TCRdb's copy, which holds only in-frame ones; the method was immunoSEQ multiplex PCR. The top ten clones hold approximately 6.6% of a sample with under 35,000 clones, less than 90% of them seen once. Worth noting for this clone: The antigen is undetermined.

Sequencing used peripheral blood, obtained on day 0 of AZD1222 vaccination. V is TRBV30 and J is TRBJ2-7; no clear D. The source of this sequence is an adult in good health. The CDR3 nucleotides read TGTGCCTGGACTGAAAGCTCCTACGAGCAGTACTTC. Translation: CAWTESSYEQYF.